This T cell receptor beta chain derives from a study of blood T cell repertoires in COVID-19. In the study overall: Whether acute or convalescent, the COVID-19 samples came from the United States, Italy and Spain. PBMCs, B-cell-depleted T cells, or T cells were the source of the cDNA or gDNA that made up the material.

The authors' processing: Nucleated cell counts were estimated from reference gene primer amplification. Using immunoSEQ multiplex PCR, the repertoire was profiled, and TCRdb retains in-frame clones only, with some absent. V and J calls and clone size come straight from that table; D and trimming were deduced from the DNA. The sample lists roughly 50,000 clones, about nine tenths occurring once. Trimming stripped 2 bases from V and 4 bases from J, with 3 bases between. The CDR3 extends over 11 amino acids. CDR1 is SGHDT, CDR2 YYEEEE, per germline. The sample comprised peripheral blood. This receptor was taken from a woman in her thirties or forties with active COVID-19. The rearrangement joins TRBV5-6 to TRBJ2-5, with D unclear. As DNA, the CDR3 is TGTGCCAGCAGCTTAGCAGAGACCCAGTACTTC. Translated: CASSLAETQYF.